This T cell receptor (beta chain) appears in the sequencing data of a study of cytomegalovirus exposure and HLA in healthy donors (dated by TCRdb to about 2017). At the level of the whole study: According to an earlier analysis of 550 to 750 of the donors, some 170 million T cells yielded approximately 120 million unique TCR beta sequences and 250 to 350 Gb of sequence data. An early release that covered fewer than 750 HLA-typed donors contained approximately 300 gigabases of sequencing data and 75 million to 100 million unique TCR sequences. The genetic ancestry cluster associated with self-reported Caucasian donors included about 84% of the 398 genotyped donors. The study was designed to test whether signatures of past pathogen exposure could be identified by cataloging public T cell receptors. The study profiled the T cell repertoires of 666 subjects by immunosequencing and related them to cytomegalovirus serostatus. A separate validation cohort of roughly 130 different subjects was used in addition to the roughly 700-subject first cohort. The study combined high-throughput TCR immunosequencing, statistical association of individual TCRs with disease status, and machine learning to predict cytomegalovirus infection status. To study patterns of TCR occurrence, a later analysis re-analyzed previously published TCR beta repertoires from under 750 donors and added high-resolution HLA genotyping. In the later analysis, no new phenotypic data were used to find candidate immune exposures; instead, reliance was placed on TCR beta sequences and their occurrence across donors. In an earlier analysis of a few hundred of the donors, high-throughput TCR beta sequencing was used to judge whether each TCR beta V gene segment behaved as functional or pseudogenic. Donor age, sex, ethnicity and CMV serostatus were compiled together with the repertoire data. Genome-wide SNP genotypes for about 60% of the 666 donors were used in a later genetic analysis, which treated that subset as a discovery cohort. All discovery cohort repertoires had been generated using a single sequencing platform. HLA typing covered class I and class II loci at four-digit resolution. Typing coverage differed by locus: A, B, C, DRB1 and DQB1 were typed in roughly 620-630 donors, DQA1 in 500 to 550, DPA1 in 606, and DPB1 in around 440. A handful of DR-DQ haplotypes were handled as single units for association and clustering because linkage in the cohort was strong. Among about 400 genotyped donors of the cohort, an average of roughly 230,000 unique TCR beta nucleotide sequences was sequenced per donor, of which approximately 18% were non-productive. Points the paper makes about the study in general: Sequencing depth was assumed to be roughly uniform across donors in the presence/absence analyses, though that assumption may not hold. Specific HLA alleles were associated with 15,000 to 20,000 TCR beta sequences at a false discovery rate of 0.05 in a later analysis. The classifier was reported to diagnose cytomegalovirus status with high specificity and sensitivity in both the original and validation cohorts. According to a later analysis, most CMV-associated TCR beta chains appeared to be HLA-restricted, and the HLA associations seemed to be driven largely by CMV exposure. Over 15 rarely observed V segments, including chromosome 9 orphons, were excluded from the earlier analysis of approximately 500 of the donors because counts were too low. According to the authors, the approach could potentially be generalized to other disease states and immunological phenotypes. A cluster of highly shared sequence variants was judged likely to be a technical artifact of the sequencing pipeline. In a later genetic analysis, a missense DCLRE1C variant was associated with V-gene and J-gene trimming of TCR beta chains, and the association was replicated in an independent cohort. The study gave a list of some 150 TCR beta chains associated with cytomegalovirus. According to a later analysis, parvovirus B19, influenza, CMV and Epstein-Barr virus appeared linked to several top co-occurrence clusters. Because HLA typing was unavailable for some donors at each locus, only the typed subset was used in association tests. Linkage disequilibrium might explain the correlated functional status among segregating V segments, but an unknown experimental factor could not be excluded. Most TCR sequences were observed very rarely across donors, whereas some public TCRs were present in many individuals. Compared with equally common non-associated chains, HLA-associated TCR beta chains in a later analysis were more clonally expanded and had lower generation probabilities. In a later analysis, the rate of TCR association differed among HLA loci, with DRB1 alleles having the most associated TCRs and HLA-C alleles having the fewest. In vitro tests confirmed that a few of the cytomegalovirus-associated TCR beta chains recognize cytomegalovirus antigens. CMV serostatus was the only immune exposure information available for the cohort. Some IMGT-functional V segments, including TRBV6-2 and TRBV6-3, could not be told apart with the 87-base-pair reads, so those segments were excluded. In an earlier analysis of fewer than 750 of the donors, most TCR beta V segments were observed in productive rearrangements about 87% or about 30% of the time, broadly matching IMGT annotations. Assigning TCR associations to individual alleles was difficult when HLA alleles, especially DR and DQ, strongly co-occurred. The cohort was sequenced for TCR beta chains only, and without alpha or paired-chain data the features that could be detected were limited. A later genetic analysis reported fewer N-insertions in productive TCRs among donors in an Asian-associated ancestry cluster than the approximately 670-donor mean. A further reported finding was that TCR beta sequences accurately predicted the HLA-A and HLA-B alleles for most subjects in the first cohort.

Inclusive of the bounding cysteine and phenylalanine, the CDR3 is 15 residues long. Here the CDR3 DNA is all that survives: 45 bases in frame from base 1. CDR1 is given as SGDLS and CDR2 as YYNGEE, both from the germline V gene. V lost 2 bases and J lost 1 base; the stretch between them is 11 bases long. Libraries were prepared through the immunoSEQ multiplex PCR assay. A mixture of 60 forward primers for TCR Vbeta segments and 13 reverse primers for TCR Jbeta segments was used in the multiplex PCR. Amplification of the CDR3 region of rearranged TCR beta genes was performed with a multiplex PCR assay on genomic DNA. On the Illumina HiSeq System, the amplified TCR beta libraries were sequenced as 87-base-pair reads. In the original analysis: Across the roughly 640 repertoires, a later analysis counted tens of millions of unique TCR beta chains, roughly 11 million of which were shared by at least two donors. Raw reads were error-corrected and collapsed into unique sequences by a nearest-neighbor algorithm in which closely related sequences were merged to remove PCR and sequencing errors. To assign V, D and J gene segments, CDR3 sequences were aligned to IMGT reference sequences. For a sequence to be retained, a match of at least six nucleotides was required to both a V gene segment and a J gene segment. Rearrangements were classified as productive when the CDR3 lacked stop codons and remained in frame with V and J, and all other rearrangements were classified as non-productive. CDR3 was defined by IMGT convention, running from the second conserved V-encoded cysteine to the conserved J-encoded phenylalanine. The earlier analysis of 500 to 750 of the donors excluded any sequence lacking an unambiguous match to a single V gene segment. In an earlier analysis of approximately 500 of the donors, a V segment was called functional when productive rearrangements were above 56.7%, and segregating when the standard deviation between donors exceeded 5%. A statistical classification framework was developed to diagnose cytomegalovirus status using the catalog of TCR beta chain sequences. A later analysis assigned V and J genes by comparing TCR nucleotide sequences with IMGT/GENE-DB human TR gene sequences. A later analysis assigned CDR3 sequences and most-parsimonious VDJ recombination scenarios with the TCRdist pipeline. In a later analysis, each TCR beta chain was defined by its CDR3 amino acid sequence together with its V-gene family, and reads lacking a unique V-gene family were excluded. A later analysis removed 550 to 650 highly shared, low-generation-probability nucleotide sequences to deal with suspected cross-contamination and a sequencing artifact. A later analysis calculated a clonal expansion index for each public chain from normalized within-repertoire ranks of inferred template counts. In a later analysis, generation probabilities were computed using a VDJ recombination model fitted to out-of-frame rearrangements, and the results were checked against IGoR. In a later analysis, hypergeometric tests were used to score TCR-TCR, TCR-HLA and TCR-CMV co-occurrence, with a repertoire-size bias correction applied to TCR pairs. A later analysis estimated false discovery rates by permuting HLA or CMV assignments 20 times. In a later analysis, co-occurring TCRs were grouped with DBSCAN, and TCRdist sequence similarity was added when clustering was performed within HLA-allele-positive subsets. For co-occurrence clustering, repertoires with fewer than 30,000 or more than 120,000 public chains were excluded, along with five or six repertoires with anomalous nucleotide sharing. This is the immuneACCESS table as TCRdb keeps it, with only in-frame sequences that have V and J called. A part of the clones is gone; compared with another copy, unresolved V genes explain less than half, and the rest is unexplained. D and trimming were read from the DNA, whereas the V and J calls and clone size are those reported in that table. Present in this sample are about 170,000 clones, around 80% of which were seen just once. The ten biggest clones cover approximately 2.4% of the sample.

This clone was seen a few times. Its recognized antigen is unknown. No base quality information exists; no much larger clone differs at one position. The cohort consisted of 600 or so healthy bone marrow donors. All cohort members were sampled while nominally healthy, although unrecorded immune exposures were likely present. The donor tested CMV seronegative, placing the donor among the 352 seronegative members of the cohort. Each donor provided a peripheral blood sample, and peripheral blood mononuclear cells were used for TCR beta sequencing. Genomic DNA extraction from the blood cell samples was performed with the Qiagen DNeasy Blood Extraction Kit.

Sequencing was done on a sample of PBMCs. This chain is built from TRBV9 and TRBJ2-3; TRBD2 is possibly the D segment (6 matching bases). This clonotype was obtained from a male donor in good health and CMV-seronegative. The CDR3 protein: CASSVEGWGTDTQYF. The DNA sequence reads TGTGCCAGCAGCGTGGAGGGCTGGGGCACAGATACGCAGTATTTT.